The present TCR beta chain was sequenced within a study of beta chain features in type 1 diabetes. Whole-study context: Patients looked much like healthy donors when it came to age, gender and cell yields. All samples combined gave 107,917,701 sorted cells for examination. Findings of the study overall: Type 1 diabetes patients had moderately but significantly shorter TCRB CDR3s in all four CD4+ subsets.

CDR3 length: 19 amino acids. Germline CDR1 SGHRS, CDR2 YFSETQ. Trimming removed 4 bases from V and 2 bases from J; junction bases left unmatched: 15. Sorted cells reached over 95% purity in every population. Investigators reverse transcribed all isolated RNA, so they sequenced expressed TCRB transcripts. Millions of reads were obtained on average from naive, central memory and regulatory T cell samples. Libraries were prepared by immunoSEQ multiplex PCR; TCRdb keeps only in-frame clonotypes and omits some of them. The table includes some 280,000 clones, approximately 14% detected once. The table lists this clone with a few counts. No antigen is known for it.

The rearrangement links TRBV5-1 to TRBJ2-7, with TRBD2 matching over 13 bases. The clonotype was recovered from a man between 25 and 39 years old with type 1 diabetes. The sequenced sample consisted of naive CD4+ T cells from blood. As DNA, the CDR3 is TGCGCCAGCAGCCGGACTAGCGGGAGAACCCTTATTTCGGCCTACGAGCAGTACTTC. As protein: CASSRTSGRTLISAYEQYF.